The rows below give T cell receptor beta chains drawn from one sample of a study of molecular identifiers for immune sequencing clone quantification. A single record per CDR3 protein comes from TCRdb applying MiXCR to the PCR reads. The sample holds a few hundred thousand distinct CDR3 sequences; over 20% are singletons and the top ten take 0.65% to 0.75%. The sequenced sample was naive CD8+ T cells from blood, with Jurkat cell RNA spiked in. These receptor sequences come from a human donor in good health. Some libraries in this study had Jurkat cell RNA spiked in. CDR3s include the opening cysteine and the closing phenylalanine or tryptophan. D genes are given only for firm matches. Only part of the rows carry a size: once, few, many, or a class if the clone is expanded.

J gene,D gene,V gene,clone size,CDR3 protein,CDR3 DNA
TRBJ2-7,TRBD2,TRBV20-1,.,CSVRGRLAGNYEQYF,TGCAGTGTAAGAGGTCGGCTAGCGGGGAACTACGAGCAGTACTTC
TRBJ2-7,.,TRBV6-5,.,CASSYTKYASYEQYF,TGTGCCAGCAGTTACACGAAATATGCGTCCTACGAGCAGTACTTC
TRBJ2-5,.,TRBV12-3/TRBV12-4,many,CASSATAGQETQYF,TGTGCCAGCAGTGCGACAGCTGGCCAAGAGACCCAGTACTTC
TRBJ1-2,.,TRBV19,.,CASSMFGGGYGYTF,TGTGCCAGTAGTATGTTCGGGGGCGGCTATGGCTACACCTTC
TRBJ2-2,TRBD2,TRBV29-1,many,CSVPAGEAGELFF,TGCAGCGTGCCAGCGGGAGAGGCCGGGGAGCTGTTTTTT
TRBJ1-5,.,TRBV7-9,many,CASSPGWNQPQHF,TGTGCCAGCAGCCCAGGGTGGAATCAGCCCCAGCATTTT
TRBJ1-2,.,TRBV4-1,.,CASSQDRTEPNYGYTF,TGCGCCAGCAGCCAAGATCGGACAGAACCTAACTATGGCTACACCTTC
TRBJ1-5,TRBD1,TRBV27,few,CASSYGQGQNQPQHF,TGTGCCAGCAGTTACGGACAGGGGCAGAATCAGCCCCAGCATTTT
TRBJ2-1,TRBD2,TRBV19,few,CASSPTSFPYNEQFF,TGTGCCAGTAGTCCGACTAGCTTCCCCTACAATGAGCAGTTCTTC
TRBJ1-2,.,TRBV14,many,CASSQDGMNLSYGYTF,TGTGCCAGCAGCCAAGATGGGATGAACCTTTCGTATGGCTACACCTTC
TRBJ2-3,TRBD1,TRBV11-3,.,CASGGQDSTDTQYF,TGTGCCAGCGGAGGACAGGATAGCACAGATACGCAGTATTTT
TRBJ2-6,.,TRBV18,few,CASSPPTGGANVLTF,TGTGCCAGCTCACCACCAACCGGTGGGGCCAACGTCCTGACTTTC
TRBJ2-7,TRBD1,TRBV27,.,CASSSYSGTGVYEQYF,TGTGCCAGCAGTTCCTACTCAGGGACAGGGGTCTACGAGCAGTACTTC
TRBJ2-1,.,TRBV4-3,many,CASSQDRPGAQFF,TGCGCCAGCAGCCAAGATAGGCCGGGCGCGCAGTTCTTC
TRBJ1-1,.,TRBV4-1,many,CASSQSEGRSTEAFF,TGCGCCAGCAGCCAATCCGAGGGAAGGTCTACTGAAGCTTTCTTT
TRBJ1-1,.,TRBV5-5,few,CASSRNPGPIEAFF,TGTGCCAGCAGCCGTAACCCGGGACCAATTGAAGCTTTCTTT
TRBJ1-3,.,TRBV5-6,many,CASSLSDLSGNTIYF,TGTGCCAGCAGCTTGTCGGACCTCTCTGGAAACACCATATATTTT
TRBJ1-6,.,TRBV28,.,CASSLEGQPLHF,TGTGCCAGCAGTTTAGAGGGTCAACCCCTCCACTTT
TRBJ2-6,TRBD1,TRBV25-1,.,CASREGGRGAGANVLTF,TGTGCCAGCAGAGAAGGGGGCAGGGGAGCCGGGGCCAACGTCCTGACTTTC
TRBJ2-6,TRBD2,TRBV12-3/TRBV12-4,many,CASYGLAGSGANVLTF,TGTGCCAGCTATGGACTAGCGGGATCTGGGGCCAACGTCCTGACTTTC
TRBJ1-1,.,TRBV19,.,CASSIGTLSEAFF,TGTGCCAGTAGTATCGGGACGCTTTCTGAAGCTTTCTTT
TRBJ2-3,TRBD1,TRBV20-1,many,CSATWTGDPDTQYF,TGCAGTGCTACATGGACAGGGGATCCAGATACGCAGTATTTT
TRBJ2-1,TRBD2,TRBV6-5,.,CASNEAGVSYNEQFF,TGTGCCAGCAACGAAGCGGGAGTTTCCTACAATGAGCAGTTCTTC
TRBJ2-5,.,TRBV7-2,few,CASSLEGQNGEYF,TGTGCCAGCAGCTTAGAAGGGCAGAACGGGGAGTACTTC
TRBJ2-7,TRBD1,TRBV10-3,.,CAISESGTGHYGQYF,TGTGCCATCAGTGAGTCGGGGACAGGGCACTACGGGCAGTACTTC
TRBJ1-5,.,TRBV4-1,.,CASSLAGEMGNQPQHF,TGCGCCAGCAGCCTGGCAGGGGAGATGGGCAATCAGCCCCAGCATTTT
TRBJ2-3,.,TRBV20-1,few,CSARDLAGGPDTQYF,TGCAGTGCTAGGGATCTAGCCGGAGGGCCAGATACGCAGTATTTT
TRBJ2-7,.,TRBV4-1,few,CASSQEKFHEQYF,TGCGCCAGCAGCCAAGAAAAGTTCCACGAGCAGTACTTC
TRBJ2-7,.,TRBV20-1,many,CSASLQLTPEQYF,TGCAGTGCTAGTCTCCAACTGACGCCCGAGCAGTACTTC
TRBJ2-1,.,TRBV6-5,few,CASSRVRPGFNEQFF,TGTGCCAGCAGTCGGGTCCGGCCAGGCTTTAATGAGCAGTTCTTC
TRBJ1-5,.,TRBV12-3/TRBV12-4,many,CASSPMGNSNQPQHF,TGTGCCAGCAGCCCGATGGGGAATAGCAATCAGCCCCAGCATTTT
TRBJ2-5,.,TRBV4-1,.,CASSQASQGQETQYF,TGCGCCAGCAGCCAAGCAAGCCAGGGACAAGAGACCCAGTACTTC
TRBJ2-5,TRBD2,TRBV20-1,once,CSARDLGDTSGGYQETQYF,TGCAGTGCTAGAGATCTTGGGGATACGAGCGGGGGGTACCAAGAGACCCAGTACTTC
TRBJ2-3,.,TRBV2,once,CASSARGVFSTDTQYF,TGTGCCAGCAGTGCCCGCGGGGTCTTTAGCACAGATACGCAGTATTTT
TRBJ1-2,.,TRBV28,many,CASSPPWDMGRWGYTF,TGTGCCAGCAGTCCTCCCTGGGACATGGGGCGATGGGGCTACACCTTC
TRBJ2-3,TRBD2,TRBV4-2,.,CASSQTQLAGDTQCF,TGTGCCAGCAGCCAAACTCAACTAGCGGGAGATACGCAGTGTTTT
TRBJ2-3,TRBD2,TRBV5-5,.,CASSSGLAGGVPTDTQYF,TGTGCCAGCAGCTCGGGACTAGCGGGAGGGGTACCCACAGATACGCAGTATTTT
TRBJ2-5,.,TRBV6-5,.,CASSGQQVTQYF,TGTGCCAGCAGTGGTCAACAAGTGACCCAGTACTTC
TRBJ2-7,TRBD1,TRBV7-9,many,CASSPRTGDFYEQYF,TGTGCCAGCAGCCCGAGGACAGGGGACTTCTACGAGCAGTACTTC
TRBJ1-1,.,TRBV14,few,CASSHTDRRTVPTEAFF,TGTGCCAGCAGCCACACCGACAGGCGGACTGTTCCCACTGAAGCTTTCTTT
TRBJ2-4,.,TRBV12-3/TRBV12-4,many,CASSLPGLNIQYF,TGTGCCAGCAGTTTACCAGGGTTAAACATTCAGTACTTC
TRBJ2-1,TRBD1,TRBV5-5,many,CASSSVTGPMIVEQFF,TGTGCCAGCAGCTCCGTGACAGGGCCCATGATCGTTGAGCAGTTCTTC
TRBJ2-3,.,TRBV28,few,CASRAAGDTQYF,TGTGCCAGCAGAGCGGCCGGGGATACGCAGTATTTT
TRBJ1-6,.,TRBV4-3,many,CASSQDRDLNSPLHF,TGCGCCAGCAGCCAAGACAGGGATCTGAATTCACCCCTCCACTTT
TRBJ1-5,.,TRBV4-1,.,CASSQPGESQPQHF,TGCGCCAGCAGCCAGCCAGGGGAAAGTCAGCCCCAGCATTTT
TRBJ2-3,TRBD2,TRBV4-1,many,CASSQPSGGTDTQYF,TGCGCCAGCAGCCAGCCTAGCGGGGGCACAGATACGCAGTATTTT
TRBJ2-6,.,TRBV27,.,CASTGSGANVLTF,TGTGCCAGCACCGGCTCTGGGGCCAACGTCCTGACTTTC
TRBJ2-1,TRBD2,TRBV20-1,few,CSAREELANSIVDEQFF,TGCAGTGCTAGAGAAGAACTAGCGAACTCAATAGTGGATGAGCAGTTCTTC
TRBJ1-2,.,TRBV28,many,CASSRGTVDYTF,TGTGCCAGCAGCCGGGGAACAGTTGACTACACCTTC
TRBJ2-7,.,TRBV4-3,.,CASSQEAGYEQYF,TGCGCCAGCAGCCAAGAGGCGGGTTACGAGCAGTACTTC
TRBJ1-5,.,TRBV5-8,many,CASSQDHSNQPQHF,TGTGCCAGCAGCCAGGACCATAGCAATCAGCCCCAGCATTTT
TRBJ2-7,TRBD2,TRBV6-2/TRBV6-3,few,CATSIRLSGRAAEQYF,TGTGCCACCAGCATCCGGTTAAGCGGGAGGGCTGCCGAGCAGTACTTC